These 20 T cell receptor beta chains share one sample of origin, sequenced in a study of blood T cell repertoires in COVID-19. Sequenced by immunoSEQ multiplex PCR; TCRdb stores in-frame clones only, minus some. The sample shows some 270,000 clones, about 86% of them seen only once. Material for sequencing was peripheral blood. These receptors all stem from a person aged 70 to 85 with COVID-19, enrolled during active disease.

The V gene is TRBV19, the J gene TRBJ2-2; 8 nucleotides agree with TRBD2. Germline values: CDR1 LNHDA, CDR2 SQIVND (reference sequence). With 5 bases clipped from V and 4 bases from J, the junction kept 12 bases outside the gene matches. CDR3 length equals 17 residues. The CDR3 DNA is TGTGCCAGTAGTCGGGGGCCGTTGGCGGGGGGCACCGGGGAGCTGTTTTTT. It encodes CASSRGPLAGGTGELFF.

This chain joins TRBV9 and TRBJ1-4; D uncertain. Germline CDR1 is SGDLS and CDR2 is YYNGEE. This CDR3 has 15 amino acids. V was shortened by 3 bases and J by 0 bases, with 9 bases between the two germline ends. The CDR3 nucleotides read TGTGCCAGCAGCGCAGACACGACAACTAATGAAAAACTGTTTTTT. Protein: CASSADTTTNEKLFF.

V gene TRBV28 combines with J gene TRBJ1-2; TRBD1 is a possible D gene (6 bases). CDR3 length equals 14 residues. Per germline, CDR1 MDHEN and CDR2 SYDVKM. The V gene lost 6 bases and the J gene lost 3 bases, with 14 bases spanning the gap. CDR3 in DNA: TGTGCCAGCAGGGGGGGGCGGACAGACTATGGCTACACCTTC. This sequence encodes CASRGGRTDYGYTF.

In its sample, this clone was seen once. The chain couples TRBV14 to TRBJ2-2; 8 bases map to TRBD2. The CDR3 extends over 16 amino acids. From germline, CDR1 is SGHDN and CDR2 FVKESK. The V gene end was trimmed by 0 bases and the J gene end by 6 bases; junction bases not matched to a gene: 6. The CDR3 sequence is CASSQDGIAGSGELFF. In DNA, the CDR3 is TGTGCCAGCAGCCAAGATGGGATAGCGGGGTCCGGGGAGCTGTTTTTT.

The V and J genes are TRBV11-2 and TRBJ1-1; tentative D call: TRBD1 (6 bases). The CDR3 covers 15 residues. The germline V and J ends were trimmed by 1 base and 4 bases, with 13 bases remaining between them. Germline CDR1 is SGHAT and CDR2 is FQNNGV. CDR3 bases: TGTGCCAGCAGCTTAGCGGGGGGCGCAGTCACTGAAGCTTTCTTT. This translates into CASSLAGGAVTEAFF. The whole variable domain, filled in from reference TRBV11-2 and TRBJ1-1, reads EAGVAQSPRYKIIEKRQSVAFWCNPISGHATLYWYQQILGQGPKLLIQFQNNGVVDDSQLPKDRFSAERLKGVDSTLKIQPAKLEDSAVYLCASSLAGGAVTEAFFGQGTRLTVV.

V gene TRBV6-5 combines with J gene TRBJ1-5; D remains unclear. Germline CDR1 reads MNHEY; CDR2 reads SVGAGI. The CDR3 has 13 amino acids. Trimming took off 7 bases at V and 1 base at J, with 8 bases between the two ends. In nucleotides, the CDR3 is TGTGCCAGCATGAGAGAAAGCAATCAGCCCCAGCATTTT. Translated: CASMRESNQPQHF.

V usage is TRBV28 and J usage is TRBJ2-5; D not certain. V was pared by 3 bases and J by 5 bases, with 4 bases between. The CDR3 length is 11 residues. The germline gives CDR1 MDHEN, CDR2 SYDVKM. CDR3 sequence reads: CASSFGETQYF. For the CDR3, the DNA is TGTGCCAGCAGTTTCGGGGAGACCCAGTACTTC.

The DNA of the CDR3 is TGTGCCAGCGGTCTAGCGGGAGGTTACACCGGGGAGCTGTTTTTT. Protein sequence: CASGLAGGYTGELFF. The chain uses TRBV7-2 and TRBJ2-2; 11 nucleotides agree with TRBD2. The CDR3 consists of 15 residues. J gave up 3 bases and V 8 bases, and 5 bases lay outside the gene matches. The germline gives CDR1 SGHTA, CDR2 FQGNSA.

V and J are TRBV30 and TRBJ1-3, with D hard to call. The germline V and J ends were trimmed by 4 bases and 0 bases, with 10 bases remaining between them. CDR3 length equals 14 residues. The germline V gene encodes CDR1 GTSNPN and CDR2 SVGIG (reference sequence). CDR3 residues: CAWNPGSSGNTIYF. DNA for the CDR3: TGTGCCTGGAACCCAGGCAGCTCTGGAAACACCATATATTTT. The whole variable domain, filled in from reference TRBV30 and TRBJ1-3, reads SQTIHQWPATLVQPVGSPLSLECTVEGTSNPNLYWYRQAAGRGLQLLFYSVGIGQISSEVPQNLSASRPQDRQFILSSKKLLLSDSGFYLCAWNPGSSGNTIYFGEGSWLTVV.

The rearrangement uses TRBV7-2 and TRBJ1-5; D possibly corresponds to TRBD1 (5 bases). The germline V gene encodes CDR1 SGHTA and CDR2 FQGNSA. The CDR3 consists of 12 residues. The V gene lost 2 bases and the J gene lost 6 bases, with 5 bases spanning the gap. The CDR3 loop reads CASSLRGQPQHF. In DNA form, the CDR3 reads TGTGCCAGCAGCTTAAGGGGTCAGCCCCAGCATTTT. The complete variable domain, with remaining parts taken from reference TRBV7-2 and TRBJ1-5, reads GAGVSQSPSNKVTEKGKDVELRCDPISGHTALYWYRQSLGQGLEFLIYFQGNSAPDKSGLPSDRFSAERTGGSVSTLTIQRTQQEDSAVYLCASSLRGQPQHFGDGTRLSIL.

The chain employs TRBV25-1 and TRBJ2-7; D ambiguous. The CDR3 consists of 11 residues. V dropped 6 bases and J dropped 3 bases, with 6 bases sitting between them. Looked up from germline, CDR1 is MGHDK and CDR2 is SYGVNS. In nucleotides, the CDR3 is TGTGCCAGCAGGTTAGTCTACGAGCAGTACTTC. Translation gives CASRLVYEQYF.

The chain recombines TRBV2 with TRBJ1-2; D remains unclear. The CDR3 sequence is 13 residues long. Germline CDR1 and CDR2: SNHLY and FYNNEI. V was cut by 6 bases and J by 12 bases, with 20 bases left in between. The CDR3 nucleotides are TGTGCCAGCAGCCTTACCCCGTTGGGCCATCACACCTTC. Protein sequence: CASSLTPLGHHTF.

The V and J genes are TRBV19 and TRBJ1-4; TRBD1 might be the D (5 bases). This CDR3 spans 17 amino acids. CDR1 is LNHDA, CDR2 SQIVND, per germline (reference sequence). The germline V and J ends were trimmed by 3 bases and 7 bases, with 21 bases remaining between them. The CDR3 DNA is TGTGCCAGTAGTATTCCGACCGGGGCGGAGGGGAGTGAAAAACTGTTTTTT. It specifies CASSIPTGAEGSEKLFF.

The genes are TRBV19 and TRBJ2-2; 12 bases map to TRBD1. The V segment lost 0 bases and the J segment 6 bases; nucleotides outside the gene matches: 8. Germline lookup yields CDR1 LNHDA and CDR2 SQIVND (reference sequence). The CDR3 has 18 amino acids. CDR3 coding DNA: TGTGCCAGTAGTATAGATAGGGGGACAGGGGGCGTCCCCGGGGAGCTGTTTTTT. Encoded protein: CASSIDRGTGGVPGELFF.

The gene calls are TRBV7-9 and TRBJ1-4; D uncertain. V was cut by 6 bases and J by 0 bases, with 17 bases left in between. The CDR3 covers 17 residues. CDR1 is SEHNR and CDR2 is FQNEAQ in the germline V gene (reference sequence). The chain's CDR3 is CASSLHSDGATNEKLFF. CDR3 DNA: TGTGCCAGCAGTCTTCATTCAGACGGAGCAACTAATGAAAAACTGTTTTTT.

V gene TRBV5-4 combines with J gene TRBJ1-6, with 7 bases aligning to TRBD1. CDR1 SGHNT and CDR2 YYREEE come from the germline V gene (reference sequence). With V trimmed by 4 bases and J by 7 bases, 5 bases remained unmatched. The CDR3 loop spans 14 amino acids. The CDR3 DNA sequence: TGTGCCAGCAGCCAGGACAGGACCAATTCACCCCTCCACTTT. Protein: CASSQDRTNSPLHF.

The chain has TRBV7-2 and TRBJ2-7; tentative D call: TRBD2 (7 bases). The V end was cut by 1 base, the J end by 2 bases, with 12 bases between. CDR1 is SGHTA and CDR2 is FQGNSA in the germline V gene. The CDR3 has 15 amino acids. The DNA for the CDR3 is TGTGCCAGCAGCTTAGTAGGGGGGGCGACCTACGAGCAGTACTTC. Translating it yields CASSLVGGATYEQYF.

This clone appeared a single time. V usage is TRBV25-1 and J usage is TRBJ1-1, with unresolved D. Germline CDR1 is MGHDK and CDR2 is SYGVNS. Deletions cut 6 bases from V and 4 bases from J, with 12 bases between. The CDR3 consists of 13 residues. CDR3 sequence reads: CASRPPLGTEAFF. CDR3 nucleotides: TGTGCCAGCAGACCCCCCCTCGGCACTGAAGCTTTCTTT. Filled out from reference TRBV25-1 and TRBJ1-1, the complete variable domain reads EADIYQTPRYLVIGTGKKITLECSQTMGHDKMYWYQQDPGMELHLIHYSYGVNSTEKGDLSSESTVSRIRTEHFPLTLESARPSHTSQYLCASRPPLGTEAFFGQGTRLTVV.

In the case of this clone: Other DNA sequences in this specimen translate into the identical CDR3. This chain links TRBV9 with TRBJ2-2, with 8 bases matching TRBD2. V lost 1 base and J lost 2; bases outside the gene matches: 1. Germline loops: CDR1 SGDLS, CDR2 YYNGEE. The CDR3 consists of 15 residues. CDR3 nucleotides: TGTGCCAGCAGCGTAAGCGGGGGCAACACCGGGGAGCTGTTTTTT. Translation gives CASSVSGGNTGELFF.

The CDR3 here is CASSRPQTENTEAFF. In DNA, the CDR3 is TGTGCCAGTAGCAGACCACAGACAGAGAACACTGAAGCTTTCTTT. The chain is built from TRBV19 and TRBJ1-1; TRBD1 might be the D (5 bases). V lost 6 bases and J lost 1, with 15 bases in between. Germline V lookup: CDR1 LNHDA, CDR2 SQIVND (reference sequence). The CDR3 runs 15 residues.